This T cell receptor beta chain was recorded in a study of T cell repertoires in cytomegalovirus infection. The wider study: Indications came from public TCR beta signatures; they pointed to CMV infection and to a matching HLA type. Study-wide results and caveats: The study found HLA-C-restricted CMV-specific TCR beta clonotypes dominating the ex vivo response. Totalled public TCR beta family frequency picked out people who carried CMV plus the relevant HLA.

Per germline, CDR1 MNHEY and CDR2 SMNVEV (reference sequence). V was trimmed by 5 bases and J by 9 bases, leaving 17 bases between them. The CDR3 extends over 13 amino acids. To note about this clonotype: Its antigen remains unknown.

TCRdb ran MiXCR on the reads and lists one entry per CDR3 protein. Found here are just over 150,000 distinct CDR3 sequences, around a quarter of them singletons; the top ten hold over 9.5%. The sequencing sample was made of PBMCs. The V call is TRBV27, the J call TRBJ2-7; D is ambiguous. The sequence was obtained from a human donor in good health (CMV status not recorded). Some clones in this sample may be carry-over from other donors' samples. The chain's CDR3 is CASSPPPRDRQYF. CDR3 coding DNA: TGTGCCAGCAGTCCACCCCCGCGCGACCGGCAGTACTTC.